One and the same sample provided the 32 T cell receptor beta chains below, sequenced in a study of blood T cell repertoires in COVID-19. The data were produced by immunoSEQ multiplex PCR, yet TCRdb's version contains in-frame clones alone and is incomplete. The profile shows approximately 250,000 clones, more than 80% of them singletons. The specimen was PBMCs or T cells enriched from blood (not recorded which). Receptor source: a woman younger than 45 with acute COVID-19.

This chain links TRBV4-1 with TRBJ1-2; D possibly corresponds to TRBD1 (5 bases). This CDR3 spans 16 amino acids. Trimming shortened V by 1 base and J by 0 bases, and 12 bases separated the two germline ends. In germline, CDR1 is MGHRA, CDR2 YSYEKL. As DNA, the CDR3 is TGCGCCAGCAGCCAAGCCACGGACATAACTAACTATGGCTACACCTTC. Residues: CASSQATDITNYGYTF.

The rearrangement uses TRBV7-9 and TRBJ2-5, with 13 bases lining up with TRBD2. Trimming cost V 5 bases and J 5 bases; bases outside gene matches: 8. The CDR3 length is 16 residues. Germline CDR1 SEHNR, CDR2 FQNEAQ (reference sequence). CDR3 protein: CASSPGLAGDGETQYF. The DNA of the CDR3 is TGTGCCAGCAGCCCCGGACTAGCGGGGGATGGTGAGACCCAGTACTTC.

The V call is TRBV18, the J call TRBJ1-2; TRBD1 is a possible D gene (5 bases). The CDR3 runs to 13 residues. V gave up 3 bases and J gave up 4 bases, with 9 bases separating them. CDR1 and CDR2 from the germline V gene are KGHSH and LQKENI. DNA for the CDR3: TGTGCCAGCTCACCCCTAGACAGCTATGGCTACACCTTC. The encoded protein is CASSPLDSYGYTF.

This chain joins TRBV19 and TRBJ2-5; TRBD1 agrees at 7 bases. The V segment lost 5 bases and the J segment 4 bases; nucleotides outside the gene matches: 10. Germline CDR1 and CDR2: LNHDA and SQIVND (reference sequence). The CDR3 runs to 15 residues. CDR3: CASSGGQKKGETQYF. CDR3 DNA sequence: TGTGCCAGTAGTGGGGGACAGAAAAAGGGAGAGACCCAGTACTTC.

This rearrangement joins TRBV29-1 to TRBJ1-5, with 7 bases identical to TRBD1. The CDR3 loop spans 14 amino acids. V was pared by 6 bases and J by 3 bases, with 8 bases of the junction left unmatched. Germline assignment: CDR1 SQVTM and CDR2 ANQGSEA. The CDR3 DNA reads TGCAGCGTGGCCTCCGGGACAGACAATCAGCCCCAGCATTTT. This sequence encodes CSVASGTDNQPQHF.

The chain links TRBV27 to TRBJ2-7; D may be TRBD2 (6 bases). V was shortened by 7 bases and J by 2 bases, with 15 bases between the two germline ends. CDR3 length equals 14 residues. Germline lookup yields CDR1 MNHEY and CDR2 SMNVEV (reference sequence). The CDR3 bases are TGTGCCAGCATGGACGGGAGATCTCCCTACGAGCAGTACTTC. Translating gives CASMDGRSPYEQYF.

The V call is TRBV2, the J call TRBJ2-7, with 8 bases that match TRBD2. Unmatched junction bases numbered 18, after V lost 8 bases and J lost 3 bases. The germline CDR1 and CDR2 sequences are SNHLY and FYNNEI. The CDR3 runs to 17 residues. The CDR3 region is CASWGGLGTPHNYEQYF. Here the CDR3 DNA reads TGTGCCAGCTGGGGGGGACTAGGTACCCCACATAACTACGAGCAGTACTTC.

The rearrangement joins TRBV28 to TRBJ2-1, with a possible D match to TRBD1 (5 bases). CDR3 size: 16 residues. Germline-derived CDR1 and CDR2 are MDHEN and SYDVKM. V shed 5 bases and J shed 1 base, with 15 bases lying between them. CDR3 coding DNA: TGTGCCAGCAGTACTAAGGGGTTAGGGTCCTACAATGAGCAGTTCTTC. Amino acids: CASSTKGLGSYNEQFF.

The V call is TRBV5-6, the J call TRBJ2-1; TRBD2 is a possible D gene (6 bases). V lost 4 bases and J 0 bases, leaving 17 bases between the germline ends. From germline, CDR1 is SGHDT and CDR2 YYEEEE. The CDR3 has 17 residues. The CDR3, as DNA: TGTGCCAGCAGCACCCCCTTGGGGACTGGCTCCTACAATGAGCAGTTCTTC. This encodes CASSTPLGTGSYNEQFF. Full variable domain (rest looked up from reference TRBV5-6 and TRBJ2-1): DAGVTQSPTHLIKTRGQQVTLRCSPKSGHDTVSWYQQALGQGPQFIFQYYEEEERQRGNFPDRFSGHQFPNYSSELNVNALLLGDSALYLCASSTPLGTGSYNEQFFGPGTRLTVL.

This clone was seen once. The rearrangement uses TRBV5-1 and TRBJ2-6; maybe TRBD1 (6 bases). From germline, CDR1 is SGHRS and CDR2 YFSETQ. V was clipped by 0 bases and J by 2 bases, with 9 bases between them. CDR3 length equals 16 residues. CDR3 residues: CASSLDGQTGANVLTF. CDR3 coding DNA: TGCGCCAGCAGCTTGGACGGACAGACTGGGGCCAACGTCCTGACTTTC.

The chain joins TRBV3-1 (or the pseudogene TRBV3-2) to TRBJ1-6; TRBD1 aligns across 7 bases. The CDR3 loop spans 14 amino acids. The V gene end was trimmed by 6 bases and the J gene end by 5 bases; junction bases not matched to a gene: 4. Germline-derived CDR1 and CDR2 are LGHDT and YNNKEL (reference sequence). CDR3 loop: CASSSQGNNSPLHF. The CDR3 DNA sequence: TGTGCCAGCAGTTCACAGGGGAATAATTCACCCCTCCACTTT.

J is TRBJ2-1 and V is TRBV6-5; 8 nucleotides agree with TRBD2. Germline V gene lookup returns CDR1 MNHEY and CDR2 SVGAGI. CDR3 length: 15 amino acids. V trimming: 0 bases; J trimming: 6 bases; junction bases outside the gene matches: 4. The CDR3 nucleotides are TGTGCCAGCAGTTACTCGGGGACTAGAGTCAATGAGCAGTTCTTC. Encoded protein: CASSYSGTRVNEQFF.

J is TRBJ2-7 and V is TRBV6-2 or TRBV6-3; 8 positions match TRBD2. Germline-derived CDR1 and CDR2 are MNHEY and SVGEGT. J gave up 4 bases and V 6 bases, and 11 bases lay outside the gene matches. The CDR3 has 15 amino acids. This CDR3 is CASSLGGGTSYEQYF. In DNA, the CDR3 is TGTGCCAGCAGCCTCGGAGGGGGGACTAGTTACGAGCAGTACTTC.

The chain combines TRBV19 with TRBJ1-1; D is uncertain. CDR1 LNHDA and CDR2 SQIVND come from the germline V gene (reference sequence). CDR3 length equals 12 residues. Trimming stripped 6 bases from V and 5 bases from J, with 10 bases between. DNA of the CDR3: TGTGCCAGTAGGCCGAGCGGTACTGAAGCTTTCTTT. The encoded protein is CASRPSGTEAFF.

J is TRBJ2-1 and V is TRBV9; no firm D call. The ends were cut back, 3 bases at V and 0 bases at J, with 4 bases in the middle. The CDR3 sequence is 13 residues long. Germline CDR1 SGDLS, CDR2 YYNGEE. CDR3 residues: CASSGGSYNEQFF. The CDR3 DNA follows: TGTGCCAGCAGCGGAGGCTCCTACAATGAGCAGTTCTTC.

The V gene is TRBV11-2, the J gene TRBJ1-1, with 7 bases lining up with TRBD1. Germline V CDR1 and CDR2: SGHAT, FQNNGV. The CDR3 loop spans 15 amino acids. V trimming: 4 bases; J trimming: 4 bases; junction bases outside the gene matches: 9. The CDR3 region is CASSSPLQGSTEAFF. CDR3 nucleotides: TGTGCCAGCAGCTCGCCTCTACAGGGGAGCACTGAAGCTTTCTTT. The complete variable domain, with remaining parts taken from reference TRBV11-2 and TRBJ1-1, reads EAGVAQSPRYKIIEKRQSVAFWCNPISGHATLYWYQQILGQGPKLLIQFQNNGVVDDSQLPKDRFSAERLKGVDSTLKIQPAKLEDSAVYLCASSSPLQGSTEAFFGQGTRLTVV.

The V gene is TRBV19, the J gene TRBJ1-4; D gene ambiguous. V lost 3 bases, J lost 1 base, and 6 bases lay in between. The CDR3 is 14 amino acids. Germline CDR1 LNHDA, CDR2 SQIVND (reference sequence). The CDR3 sequence is CASSIGQTNEKLFF. For the CDR3, the DNA is TGTGCCAGTAGTATTGGGCAAACTAATGAAAAACTGTTTTTT.

The J gene is TRBJ2-2, the V gene TRBV4-3, with D possibly TRBD2 on 6 matching bases. V was trimmed by 4 bases and J by 0 bases, leaving 9 bases between them. Germline V gives CDR1 LGHNA, CDR2 YSLEER. The CDR3 sequence is 15 residues long. The CDR3 loop reads CASSPGTPNTGELFF. As DNA, the CDR3 is TGCGCCAGCAGCCCAGGGACTCCGAACACCGGGGAGCTGTTTTTT.

Remarks on this clone: One junction end does not reproduce the germline sequence, and a read error may be involved. J is TRBJ2-3 and V is TRBV7-7, with a possible D match to TRBD1 (6 bases). Germline CDR1 and CDR2: SSHAT and FNYEAQ (reference sequence). This CDR3 is 15 amino acids long. The CDR3 spells CASSSGQPPTDTQYF. In nucleotides, the CDR3 is TGTGCTAGCAGTTCCGGACAGCCACCCACAGATACGCAGTATTTT.

The chain's CDR3 is CASLAGPRTDTQYF. The CDR3 DNA is TGTGCCAGCCTTGCGGGGCCTCGGACAGATACGCAGTATTTT. The chain combines TRBV28 with TRBJ2-3, with a tentative D call TRBD2 (6 bases). The CDR3 has 14 residues. The germline gives CDR1 MDHEN, CDR2 SYDVKM. V was trimmed by 8 bases and J by 3 bases, leaving 15 bases between them.

This sequence joins TRBV29-1 and TRBJ2-1, with 11 nucleotides matching TRBD1. This CDR3 spans 14 amino acids. V shed 7 bases and J 6 bases; nucleotides not matched to a gene: 8. In germline, CDR1 is SQVTM, CDR2 ANQGSEA. CDR3 in amino acids: CSAGQGASGNEQFF. The CDR3 DNA is TGCAGCGCCGGACAGGGGGCAAGCGGCAATGAGCAGTTCTTC.

This chain connects TRBV6-2 or TRBV6-3 to TRBJ2-2, with TRBD2 identical over 7 bases. The V gene's germline CDR1 is MNHEY and CDR2 SVGEGT. The CDR3 is made up of 16 amino acids. V lost 6 bases, J lost 6 bases, and 13 bases stayed unmatched. The CDR3 sequence: CASSPHPGTMAGELFF. In DNA form, the CDR3 reads TGTGCCAGCAGCCCTCACCCCGGGACTATGGCCGGGGAGCTGTTTTTT.

V is TRBV2 and J is TRBJ1-4; TRBD1 aligns across 7 bases. With V trimmed by 5 bases and J by 0 bases, 6 bases remained unmatched. In germline, CDR1 is SNHLY, CDR2 FYNNEI. The CDR3 loop spans 16 amino acids. This CDR3 is CASSSDRASTNEKLFF. CDR3 in DNA: TGTGCCAGCAGTTCCGACAGGGCCTCAACTAATGAAAAACTGTTTTTT.

This clone has a handful of counts. The chain carries TRBV5-1 and TRBJ1-2; D gene ambiguous. CDR1 and CDR2 from the germline V gene are SGHRS and YFSETQ. The germline V and J ends were trimmed by 9 bases and 2 bases, with 14 bases remaining between them. The CDR3 is 13 residues long. CDR3 coding DNA: TGCGCCACCCTAATCCCTTACAACTATGGCTACACCTTC. This encodes CATLIPYNYGYTF.

This sequence joins TRBV24-1 and TRBJ2-3; D might be TRBD2 (6 bases). The CDR3 has 17 amino acids. The germline V and J ends were trimmed by 6 bases and 2 bases, with 20 bases remaining between them. CDR1 KGHDR and CDR2 SFDVKD come from the germline V gene. CDR3 DNA: TGTGCCACCAGTCCCACAGGCGGGGCTCAACACACAGATACGCAGTATTTT. Translating it yields CATSPTGGAQHTDTQYF.

The chain combines TRBV4-2 with TRBJ1-5; D is uncertain. The CDR3 extends over 15 amino acids. Trimming stripped 4 bases from V and 5 bases from J, with 15 bases between. CDR1 is LGHNA, CDR2 YNFKEQ, per germline. The CDR3 spells CASSLYRTEDQPQHF. CDR3 bases: TGTGCCAGCAGCCTATATAGAACGGAGGATCAGCCCCAGCATTTT.

The rearrangement joins TRBV18 to TRBJ2-7, with 13 bases matching TRBD2. J was trimmed by 3 bases and V by 3 bases; bases with no gene match: 8. This CDR3 contains 17 residues. The germline gives CDR1 KGHSH, CDR2 LQKENI. The CDR3 sequence: CASSPRRGTSGIYEQYF. The CDR3 nucleotides read TGTGCCAGCTCACCTCGACGAGGGACTAGCGGGATCTACGAGCAGTACTTC.

The chain links TRBV27 to TRBJ2-1; 9 bases line up with TRBD2. V dropped 2 bases and J dropped 8; count of bases not matched to a gene: 10. This CDR3 contains 16 residues. CDR1 is MNHEY and CDR2 is SMNVEV in the germline V gene (reference sequence). The CDR3 nucleotides read TGTGCCAGCAGTTTACAGGCGGGAGGGCTGTGGGATGAGCAGTTCTTC. The encoded protein is CASSLQAGGLWDEQFF.

This chain uses TRBV5-8 with TRBJ1-1, with D maybe TRBD1 (6 bases). The V gene lost 3 bases and the J gene lost 6 bases, with 15 bases spanning the gap. This CDR3 spans 14 amino acids. Germline lookup yields CDR1 SGHTS and CDR2 YDEGEE. The CDR3 DNA is TGTGCCAGCAGCTCCCTGCAGGGGTACGCTGAAGCTTTCTTT. It translates to CASSSLQGYAEAFF. The variable domain in full, with the rest retrieved from reference TRBV5-8 and TRBJ1-1, is EAGVTQSPTHLIKTRGQQATLRCSPISGHTSVYWYQQALGLGLQFLLWYDEGEERNRGNFPPRFSGRQFPNYSSELNVNALELEDSALYLCASSSLQGYAEAFFGQGTRLTVV.

The rearrangement links TRBV10-3 to TRBJ1-5, with D possibly being TRBD1 (6 bases). This CDR3 has 15 residues. The germline V gene has CDR1 ENHRY and CDR2 SYGVKD. The V gene lost 7 bases and the J gene lost 0 bases, with 13 bases spanning the gap. CDR3 bases: TGTGCCATCAACGGGACACCCCATAGCAATCAGCCCCAGCATTTT. It encodes CAINGTPHSNQPQHF.

The chain is built from TRBV5-6 and TRBJ2-1; 11 bases map to TRBD2. Germline V CDR1 and CDR2: SGHDT, YYEEEE. After removal of 4 bases from V and 10 bases from J, the junction contained 16 bases not matched to a gene. The CDR3 is 17 amino acids. The CDR3 loop is CASSGLAGGPAMGEQFF. As DNA, the CDR3 is TGTGCCAGCAGCGGGCTAGCGGGAGGCCCCGCAATGGGGGAGCAGTTCTTC.

The chain carries TRBV29-1 and TRBJ2-7; D might be TRBD1 (5 bases). CDR1 SQVTM and CDR2 ANQGSEA come from the germline V gene. The length of the CDR3 is 16 residues. Trimming pared 6 bases from V and 0 bases from J, leaving 21 bases between. The CDR3 sequence: CSVGDPGHSLSYEQYF. In DNA form, the CDR3 reads TGCAGCGTAGGCGACCCCGGACACTCGCTCTCCTACGAGCAGTACTTC.